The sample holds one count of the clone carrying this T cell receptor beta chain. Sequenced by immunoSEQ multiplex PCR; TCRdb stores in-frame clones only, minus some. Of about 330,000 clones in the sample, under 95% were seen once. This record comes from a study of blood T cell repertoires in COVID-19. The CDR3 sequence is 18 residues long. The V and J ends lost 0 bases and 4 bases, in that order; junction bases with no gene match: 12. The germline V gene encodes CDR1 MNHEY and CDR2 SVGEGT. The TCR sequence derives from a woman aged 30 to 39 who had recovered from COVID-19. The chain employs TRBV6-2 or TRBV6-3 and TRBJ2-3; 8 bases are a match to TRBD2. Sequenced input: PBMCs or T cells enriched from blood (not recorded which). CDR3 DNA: TGTGCCAGCAGTTACTCCGGGGGGGGGCCTCGGGATCCAGATACGCAGTATTTT. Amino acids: CASSYSGGGPRDPDTQYF.